This T cell receptor (beta chain) stems from a study of T cells in Graves' hyperthyroidism and ophthalmopathy. From germline, CDR1 is SGHNT and CDR2 YENEEA. The length of the CDR3 is 11 residues. V lost 5 bases and J 5 bases, leaving 4 bases between the germline ends. This clonotype was counted a few times. Amplified TCR beta CDR3 regions came from RNA transcripts. The HTBI primer set was used in a first-round RT-PCR of the TCR CDR3. One entry per CDR3 protein results from TCRdb running MiXCR on the multiplex PCR reads. There are 600,000 to 650,000 distinct CDR3 sequences in the sample; around 15% occur only once, and 3% to 4.5% lies in the top ten. Absence of ophthalmopathy progression within 18 months defined stable Graves' hyperthyroidism. Diagnosis of hyperthyroidism was new in patients aged 18 to 65, and its duration was under 2 months.

The source material was blood. The receptor comes from a woman aged 25 to 39 with Graves' hyperthyroidism. The chain recombines TRBV11-3 with TRBJ1-5; D unclear. CDR3 sequence (DNA): TGTGCCAGCAGCGCTTATCAGCCCCAGCATTTT. This sequence encodes CASSAYQPQHF.